This paragraph covers one T cell receptor (beta chain) sequence. This specimen belongs to a study of blood T cell repertoires in COVID-19. Study context: Samples came from the United States, Italy and Spain, spanning acute and convalescent COVID-19.

CDR3 length equals 18 residues. Trimming shortened V by 3 bases and J by 0 bases, and 17 bases separated the two germline ends. CDR1 and CDR2 (germline): MDHEN, SYDVKM. Participants came from 24 US areas, aged roughly 18 to 95 years. Membership in each cohort depended on participant-reported clinical history. Either two negative PCRs, clearance, or symptom resolution qualified Cohort 3 donors as recovered. Here immunoSEQ multiplex PCR was the method, and the copy in TCRdb shows in-frame clones only, minus some. The profile shows a few hundred thousand clones, roughly 84% of them singletons. Sequenced: PBMCs or T cells enriched from blood (not recorded which). This chain links TRBV28 with TRBJ1-4; D not certain. The receptor comes from a man aged 50-59 years who had recovered from COVID-19. CDR3 in amino acids: CASSLFGSRAATNEKLFF. CDR3 coding DNA: TGTGCCAGCAGTTTGTTTGGGAGTCGAGCCGCAACTAATGAAAAACTGTTTTTT.